These 30 T cell receptor beta chains originate from one sample sequenced in a study of neurological immune-mediated disorders. Each CDR3 protein gets one entry after TCRdb re-called the 5' RACE reads with MiXCR. The repertoire holds about 89,000 distinct CDR3 sequences, 2.5% to 3% seen once, with 0.9% to 1.4% in the top ten. Specimen: PBMCs. The receptors stem from a woman younger than 45 with multiple sclerosis.

At least ten counts were recorded for this clonotype. The rearrangement joins TRBV4-3 to TRBJ1-2, with a weak D call TRBD1 (5 bases). This CDR3 contains 15 residues. The germline V gene has CDR1 LGHNA and CDR2 YSLEER. V shed 1 base and J shed 2 bases, with 11 bases lying between them. The DNA of the CDR3 is TGCGCCAGCAGCCAAGGGGGGGGGACCAACTATGGCTACACCTTC. Its translation is CASSQGGGTNYGYTF.

This clonotype was seen many times. The chain combines TRBV12-3 or TRBV12-4 with TRBJ1-1; D ambiguous. CDR3 length: 13 residues. The V gene lost 8 bases and the J gene lost 3 bases, with 13 bases spanning the gap. The CDR3 nucleotides read TGTGCCAGCGTCTCGGACGGAGACACTGAAGCTTTCTTT. This encodes CASVSDGDTEAFF.

This clonotype showed up many times. This rearrangement joins TRBV29-1 to TRBJ2-5, with 9 bases that match TRBD2. V gave up 5 bases and J gave up 5 bases; unmatched junction bases: 12. Germline V CDR1 and CDR2: SQVTM, ANQGSEA. This CDR3 contains 15 residues. The CDR3 here is CSVQGISGRTETQYF. In DNA, the CDR3 is TGCAGCGTTCAGGGCATTAGCGGGAGAACGGAGACCCAGTACTTC.

This clonotype was seen ten or more times. The gene calls are TRBV12-3 or TRBV12-4 and TRBJ2-3; 11 nucleotides align to TRBD2. The V segment lost 4 bases and the J segment 4 bases; nucleotides outside the gene matches: 7. This CDR3 comprises 16 residues. The CDR3 region has the DNA TGTGCCAGCAGTTCCACCCTAGCGGGAGGTGCAGATACGCAGTATTTT. Translating it yields CASSSTLAGGADTQYF.

This clonotype was found many times. V and J are TRBV7-2 and TRBJ1-5; 7 bases agree with TRBD1. CDR3 size: 16 residues. J was trimmed by 5 bases and V by 1 base; bases with no gene match: 8. CDR1 is SGHTA, CDR2 FQGNSA, per germline. CDR3 loop: CASSLEGGIGYQPQHF. The CDR3 nucleotides read TGTGCCAGCAGCTTAGAAGGGGGCATAGGGTATCAGCCCCAGCATTTT.

This clonotype was observed many times. The rearrangement uses TRBV5-1 and TRBJ2-7, with D tentatively TRBD1 (5 bases). The V gene's germline CDR1 is SGHRS and CDR2 YFSETQ. The CDR3 extends over 14 amino acids. The germline V and J ends were trimmed by 0 bases and 3 bases, with 10 bases remaining between them. CDR3 residues: CASSLGTTDYEQYF. In nucleotides, the CDR3 is TGCGCCAGCAGCTTGGGAACGACAGACTACGAGCAGTACTTC.

In this sample, this clonotype turned up many times. This chain joins TRBV30 and TRBJ2-3, with 10 bases matching TRBD2. Germline CDR1 is GTSNPN and CDR2 is SVGIG (reference sequence). V lost 7 bases and J lost 6; bases outside the gene matches: 7. The CDR3 has 13 amino acids. The CDR3 protein is CASASGSSDTQYF. CDR3 nucleotide sequence: TGTGCCTCCGCTAGCGGGAGTTCGGATACGCAGTATTTT.

This clonotype was observed many times. The rearrangement joins TRBV28 to TRBJ2-3; no clear D gene. CDR1 is MDHEN and CDR2 is SYDVKM in the germline V gene. This CDR3 is built from 15 residues. V was pared by 1 base and J by 2 bases, with 10 bases between. The CDR3 DNA reads TGTGCCAGCAGTTTATCGGGCAGAGCCACAGATACGCAGTATTTT. This sequence encodes CASSLSGRATDTQYF.

In this sample, this clonotype turned up many times. This chain connects TRBV29-1 to TRBJ2-7; TRBD1 or TRBD2 may be the D gene (5 bases each). V was trimmed by 6 bases and J by 4 bases, leaving 10 bases between them. CDR1 is SQVTM and CDR2 is ANQGSEA in the germline V gene. The CDR3 has 11 residues. The CDR3 nucleotides are TGCAGCGTAGGGGAGCTTTACGAGCAGTACTTC. Translating gives CSVGELYEQYF.

This clonotype has ten or more counts. The chain couples TRBV5-1 to TRBJ2-3; 11 positions match TRBD1. The V segment lost 4 bases and the J segment 7 bases; nucleotides outside the gene matches: 5. This CDR3 contains 14 residues. Germline V lookup: CDR1 SGHRS, CDR2 YFSETQ. The CDR3 region has the DNA TGCGCCAGCAGCGGAGGGACAGGGGGTAATACGCAGTATTTT. It is translated as CASSGGTGGNTQYF.

This clonotype has ten or more counts. The chain couples TRBV7-9 to TRBJ2-7; 9 positions agree with TRBD2. J gave up 2 bases and V 3 bases, and 2 bases lay outside the gene matches. The CDR3 is made up of 14 amino acids. CDR1 and CDR2 from the germline V gene are SEHNR and FQNEAQ (reference sequence). The CDR3 bases are TGTGCCAGCAGCTTGGCTAGCGGGGCCTACGAGCAGTACTTC. The encoded protein is CASSLASGAYEQYF.

This clonotype was observed at least ten times. V gene TRBV24-1 combines with J gene TRBJ2-1; D remains unclear. V lost 1 base and J lost 3, with 6 bases in between. CDR3 size: 14 residues. Germline CDR1 and CDR2: KGHDR and SFDVKD. CDR3 nucleotides: TGTGCCACCAGTGATTTAGGTGACTACAATGAGCAGTTCTTC. Its translation: CATSDLGDYNEQFF.

V is TRBV4-3 and J is TRBJ2-7, with TRBD1 identical over 10 bases. Germline V gene lookup returns CDR1 LGHNA and CDR2 YSLEER. Trimming removed 4 bases from V and 6 bases from J; junction bases left unmatched: 6. The CDR3 is made up of 14 amino acids. The CDR3 is CASSPWDRGAEQYF. CDR3 nucleotides: TGCGCCAGCAGCCCGTGGGACAGGGGTGCCGAGCAGTACTTC.

This clonotype has ten or more counts. The chain links TRBV21-1 to TRBJ2-3. TRBV21-1 is a pseudogene locus. The CDR3 is 9 residues long. The CDR3 DNA reads as TGTGCCAGCCGAGATACGCAGTATTTT. This codes for CASRDTQYF.

This clonotype showed up just a few times. A single base separates this from a much larger clone, so it may be a read error. The gene calls are TRBV7-6 and TRBJ2-7, with D unclear. The CDR3 runs to 12 residues. Germline values: CDR1 SGHVS, CDR2 FNYEAQ. DNA for the CDR3: TGTGACAGCAGTTTATCGGGCGGCGAGCAGTACTTC. Translation: CDSSLSGGEQYF.

In this sample, this clonotype turned up many times. The chain couples TRBV7-9 to TRBJ1-2; D is ambiguous. This CDR3 has 12 residues. The V end was cut by 2 bases, the J end by 4 bases, with 5 bases between. Germline CDR1 and CDR2: SEHNR and FQNEAQ (reference sequence). CDR3 amino acids: CASSLYLYGYTF. CDR3 in DNA: TGTGCCAGCAGCTTATATCTCTATGGCTACACCTTC.

In its sample, this clonotype was seen many times. The V and J genes are TRBV5-1 and TRBJ2-5; D may be TRBD2 (6 bases). Germline-derived CDR1 and CDR2 are SGHRS and YFSETQ. This CDR3 contains 15 residues. V was trimmed by 3 bases and J by 3 bases, leaving 15 bases between them. For the CDR3, the DNA is TGCGCCAGCAGCTCCGGACGGAGGGAGGAAGAGACCCAGTACTTC. Its translation: CASSSGRREEETQYF.

This clonotype was observed many times. The chain is built from TRBV18 and TRBJ1-1; D remains ambiguous. V gave up 1 base and J gave up 1 base, with 7 bases separating them. Germline V CDR1 and CDR2: KGHSH, LQKENI. CDR3 length: 14 amino acids. CDR3 in amino acids: CASSPLQENTEAFF. The DNA of the CDR3 is TGTGCCAGCTCACCACTTCAAGAGAACACTGAAGCTTTCTTT.

This clonotype was counted at least ten times. The rearrangement joins TRBV5-1 to TRBJ1-3; possibly TRBD1 for D (6 bases). The germline V gene encodes CDR1 SGHRS and CDR2 YFSETQ. Trimming took 0 bases from V and 2 from J, leaving 15 bases between them. There are 17 residues in the CDR3. The CDR3 reads CASSLEEQGLPGNTIYF. DNA of the CDR3: TGCGCCAGCAGCTTGGAGGAACAGGGACTACCTGGAAACACCATATATTTT.

This clonotype was counted at least ten times. This chain connects TRBV20-1 to TRBJ2-3; TRBD1 agrees at 11 bases. The J segment lost 6 bases and the V segment lost 2 bases, leaving 10 bases of the junction unmatched. Germline V gene data show CDR1 as DFQATT and CDR2 as SNEGSKA (reference sequence). The CDR3 is 16 residues long. The CDR3 sequence is CSARPGGTGGRDTQYF. The CDR3 bases are TGCAGTGCTAGACCGGGGGGGACAGGGGGTCGGGATACGCAGTATTTT.

This clonotype was recorded at least ten times. This chain connects TRBV4-3 to TRBJ1-2; D call uncertain. The CDR3 covers 15 residues. Germline lookup yields CDR1 LGHNA and CDR2 YSLEER. The germline V and J ends were trimmed by 5 bases and 6 bases, with 19 bases remaining between them. CDR3 coding DNA: TGCGCCAGCAGCGCCCAGGTTCAGCGGCCCCATGGCTACACCTTC. As protein: CASSAQVQRPHGYTF.

This clonotype was observed many times. The chain joins TRBV20-1 to TRBJ2-3; perhaps TRBD1 as D (5 bases). V was cut by 3 bases and J by 5 bases, with 15 bases left in between. Germline values: CDR1 DFQATT, CDR2 SNEGSKA (reference sequence). The CDR3 contains 14 residues. CDR3 loop: CSASRQFGQDTQYF. Written as DNA, the CDR3 is TGCAGTGCTAGTCGACAGTTCGGGCAAGATACGCAGTATTTT.

In its sample, this clonotype was seen many times. The chain employs TRBV6-6 and TRBJ2-2; 7 nucleotides agree with TRBD1. The CDR3 has 16 amino acids. CDR1 is MNHNY and CDR2 is SVGAGI in the germline V gene (reference sequence). With 5 bases clipped from V and 0 bases from J, the junction kept 6 bases outside the gene matches. This chain's CDR3 is CASSHGTDANTGELFF. In DNA form, the CDR3 reads TGTGCCAGCAGTCACGGGACAGACGCGAACACCGGGGAGCTGTTTTTT.

This clonotype was detected ten times or more. This rearrangement joins TRBV10-3 to TRBJ1-3, with D hard to call. The length of the CDR3 is 11 residues. The germline CDR1 and CDR2 sequences are ENHRY and SYGVKD. V was pared by 7 bases and J by 4 bases, with 5 bases between. Written as DNA, the CDR3 is TGTGCCATCATGAGAGGAAACACCATATATTTT. As protein: CAIMRGNTIYF.

This clonotype was seen ten or more times. The chain couples TRBV7-9 to TRBJ1-5; D may be TRBD1 (5 bases). CDR1 is SEHNR, CDR2 FQNEAQ, per germline (reference sequence). The CDR3 totals 12 residues. The CDR3 region is CAGGRGNQPQHF. CDR3 DNA: TGTGCGGGAGGCAGGGGCAATCAGCCCCAGCATTTT.

This clonotype showed up many times. This sequence joins TRBV11-2 and TRBJ2-1, with unresolved D. The CDR3 runs 11 residues. The germline CDR1 and CDR2 sequences are SGHAT and FQNNGV. V was trimmed by 5 bases and J by 7 bases, leaving 6 bases between them. This CDR3 reads CASSPWNEQFF. The CDR3 nucleotides read TGTGCCAGCAGCCCTTGGAATGAGCAGTTCTTC.

This clonotype was picked up many times. Written as DNA, the CDR3 is TGCAGTGCTTTGAGGGGGGGCTCCTACGAGCAGTACTTC. Amino acids: CSALRGGSYEQYF. This chain uses TRBV20-1 with TRBJ2-7; D may be TRBD2 (7 bases). This CDR3 is built from 13 residues. Germline lookup yields CDR1 DFQATT and CDR2 SNEGSKA (reference sequence). V lost 5 bases and J lost 0, with 11 bases in between.

This clonotype was seen repeatedly, ten times or more. The gene calls are TRBV7-9 and TRBJ2-1; 11 nucleotides match TRBD2. From germline, CDR1 is SEHNR and CDR2 FQNEAQ (reference sequence). J lost 4 bases, V lost 3 bases, and 2 bases had no gene match. There are 15 residues in the CDR3. Here the CDR3 reads CASSFPSGGYNEQFF. CDR3 nucleotide sequence: TGTGCCAGCAGCTTCCCTAGCGGGGGGTACAATGAGCAGTTCTTC.

This clonotype was recorded at least ten times. CDR3 sequence: CASSLEALTDTQYF. CDR3 nucleotides: TGTGCCAGCAGTTTGGAAGCTCTCACAGATACGCAGTATTTT. The chain carries TRBV12-3 or TRBV12-4 and TRBJ2-3; D remains ambiguous. With 3 bases removed from V and 2 bases from J, the gap between germline ends came to 9 bases. This CDR3 spans 14 amino acids.

The sample holds many counts of this clonotype. The rearrangement uses TRBV27 and TRBJ1-2; D is unresolved. The CDR3 contains 11 residues. Trimming removed 7 bases from V and 0 bases from J, with 3 bases in between. Germline assignment: CDR1 MNHEY and CDR2 SMNVEV (reference sequence). CDR3 sequence reads: CASKTNYGYTF. CDR3 coding DNA: TGTGCCAGCAAGACTAACTATGGCTACACCTTC.